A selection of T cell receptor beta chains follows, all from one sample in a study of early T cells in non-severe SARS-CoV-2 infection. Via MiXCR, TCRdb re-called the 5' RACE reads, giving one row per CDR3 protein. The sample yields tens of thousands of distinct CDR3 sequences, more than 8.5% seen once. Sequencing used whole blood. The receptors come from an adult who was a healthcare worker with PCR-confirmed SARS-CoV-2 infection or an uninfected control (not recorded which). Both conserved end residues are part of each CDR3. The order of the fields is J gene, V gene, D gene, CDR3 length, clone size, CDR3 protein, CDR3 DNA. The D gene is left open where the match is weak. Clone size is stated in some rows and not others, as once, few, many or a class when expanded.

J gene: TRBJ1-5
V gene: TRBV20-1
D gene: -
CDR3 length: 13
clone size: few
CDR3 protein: CSASGDSNQPQHF
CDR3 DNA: TGCAGTGCCTCAGGGGATAGCAATCAGCCCCAGCATTTT

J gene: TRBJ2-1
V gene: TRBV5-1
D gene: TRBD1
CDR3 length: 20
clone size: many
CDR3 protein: CASSLAMWTGAFVVYNEQFF
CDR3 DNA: TGCGCCAGCAGCTTGGCGATGTGGACAGGGGCCTTCGTGGTTTACAATGAGCAGTTCTTC

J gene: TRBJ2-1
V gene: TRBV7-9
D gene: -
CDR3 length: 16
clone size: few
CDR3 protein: CASSLGDFNAYNEQFF
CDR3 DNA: TGTGCCAGCAGCTTAGGGGACTTCAATGCCTACAATGAGCAGTTCTTC

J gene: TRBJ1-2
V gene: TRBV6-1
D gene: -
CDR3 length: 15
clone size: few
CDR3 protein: CASSEGPSVGYGYTF
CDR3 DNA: TGTGCCAGCAGTGAAGGCCCGTCTGTGGGCTATGGCTACACCTTC

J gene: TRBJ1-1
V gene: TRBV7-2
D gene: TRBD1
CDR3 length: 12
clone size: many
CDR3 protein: CASSQDRNLAFF
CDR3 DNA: TGTGCCAGCAGCCAGGACAGGAATTTGGCTTTCTTT

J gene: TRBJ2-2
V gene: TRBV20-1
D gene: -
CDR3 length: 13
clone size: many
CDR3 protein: CSGVGLNTGELFF
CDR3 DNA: TGCAGTGGGGTGGGTTTGAACACCGGGGAGCTGTTTTTT

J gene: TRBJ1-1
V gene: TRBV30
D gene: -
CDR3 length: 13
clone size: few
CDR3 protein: CAGGRWGNTEAFF
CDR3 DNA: TGTGCCGGGGGGCGTTGGGGGAACACTGAAGCTTTCTTT

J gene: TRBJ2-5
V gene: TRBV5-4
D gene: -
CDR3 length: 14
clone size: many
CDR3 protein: CASSFDRRVETQYF
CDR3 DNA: TGTGCCAGCAGTTTCGACAGACGGGTAGAGACCCAGTACTTC

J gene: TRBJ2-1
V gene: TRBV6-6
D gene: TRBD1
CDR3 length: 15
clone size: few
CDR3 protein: CASSYRGRVYNEQFF
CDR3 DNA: TGTGCCAGCAGTTACAGGGGGCGGGTCTACAATGAGCAGTTCTTC

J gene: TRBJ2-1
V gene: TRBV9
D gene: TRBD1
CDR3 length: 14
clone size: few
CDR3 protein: CASSPGTDVAEQFF
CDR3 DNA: TGTGCCAGCAGCCCGGGGACAGATGTGGCTGAGCAGTTCTTC

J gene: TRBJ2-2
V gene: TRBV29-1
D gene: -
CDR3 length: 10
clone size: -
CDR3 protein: CSAFGGELFF
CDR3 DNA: TGCAGCGCTTTCGGCGGGGAGCTGTTTTTT

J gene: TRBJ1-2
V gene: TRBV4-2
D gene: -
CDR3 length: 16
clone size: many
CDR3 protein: CASSQAGARGSYGYTF
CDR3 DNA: TGTGCCAGCAGCCAAGCTGGGGCCAGGGGTTCCTATGGCTACACCTTC

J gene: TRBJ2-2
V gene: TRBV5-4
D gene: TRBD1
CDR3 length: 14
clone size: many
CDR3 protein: CASSLQQGTGELFF
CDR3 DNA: TGTGCCAGCAGCTTGCAACAGGGGACCGGGGAGCTGTTTTTT

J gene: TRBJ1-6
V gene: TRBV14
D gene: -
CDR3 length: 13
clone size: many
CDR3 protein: CASSPLVGSPLHF
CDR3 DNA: TGTGCCAGCAGCCCCCTCGTCGGCTCACCCCTCCACTTT

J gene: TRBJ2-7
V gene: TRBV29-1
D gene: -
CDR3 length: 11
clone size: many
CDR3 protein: CSVTESGEQYF
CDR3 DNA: TGCAGCGTAACAGAATCGGGGGAGCAGTACTTC

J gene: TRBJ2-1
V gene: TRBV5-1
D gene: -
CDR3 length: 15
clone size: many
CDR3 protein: CASSLVGLPYNEQFF
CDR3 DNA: TGCGCCAGCAGCTTGGTAGGGCTCCCTTACAATGAGCAGTTCTTC

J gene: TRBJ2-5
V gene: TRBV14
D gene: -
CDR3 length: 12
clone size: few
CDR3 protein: CASSEGRETQYF
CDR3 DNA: TGTGCCAGCAGCGAGGGCAGAGAGACCCAGTACTTC

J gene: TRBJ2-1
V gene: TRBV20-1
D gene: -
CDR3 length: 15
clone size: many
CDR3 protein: CSASMIGQPANEQFF
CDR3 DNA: TGCAGTGCTAGCATGATTGGGCAGCCAGCCAATGAGCAGTTCTTC

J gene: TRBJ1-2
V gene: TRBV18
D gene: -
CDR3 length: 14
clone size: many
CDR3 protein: CASSPPARAYGYTF
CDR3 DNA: TGTGCCAGCTCACCACCCGCACGGGCCTATGGCTACACCTTC

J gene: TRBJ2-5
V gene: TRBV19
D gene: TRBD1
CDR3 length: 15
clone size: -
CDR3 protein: CASSRDRIIQETQYF
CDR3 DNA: TGTGCCAGTAGCAGGGACAGGATTATCCAAGAGACCCAGTACTTC

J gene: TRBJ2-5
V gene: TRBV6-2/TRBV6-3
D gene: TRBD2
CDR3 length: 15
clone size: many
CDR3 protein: CASREGTSGSETQYF
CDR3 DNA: TGTGCCAGCAGGGAAGGGACTAGCGGGAGTGAGACCCAGTACTTC

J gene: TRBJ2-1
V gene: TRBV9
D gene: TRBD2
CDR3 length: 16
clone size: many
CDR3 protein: CASSGNGGRFYNEQFF
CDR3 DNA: TGTGCCAGCAGCGGCAACGGCGGGAGGTTTTACAATGAGCAGTTCTTC

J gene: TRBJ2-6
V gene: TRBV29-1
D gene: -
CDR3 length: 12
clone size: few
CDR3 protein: CSVDSGANVLTF
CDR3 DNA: TGCAGCGTTGATTCCGGAGCCAACGTCCTGACTTTC

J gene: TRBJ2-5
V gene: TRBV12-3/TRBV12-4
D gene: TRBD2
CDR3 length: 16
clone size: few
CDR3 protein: CASSLGSGGGQETQYF
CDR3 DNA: TGTGCCAGCAGTTTGGGGAGCGGGGGGGGTCAAGAGACCCAGTACTTC

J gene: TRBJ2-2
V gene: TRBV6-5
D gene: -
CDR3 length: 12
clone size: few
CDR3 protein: CASSSPGGELFF
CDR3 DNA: TGTGCCAGCAGCTCGCCTGGGGGGGAGCTGTTTTTT

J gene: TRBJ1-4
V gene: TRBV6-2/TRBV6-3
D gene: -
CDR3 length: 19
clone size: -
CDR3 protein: CASSPLINEPEEPREKLFF
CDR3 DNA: TGTGCCAGCAGCCCGCTAATAAATGAACCGGAGGAGCCCAGGGAAAAACTGTTTTTT

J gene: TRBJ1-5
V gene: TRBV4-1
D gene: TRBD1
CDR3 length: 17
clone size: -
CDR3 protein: CASSQGQGGSAGQPQHF
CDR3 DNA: TGCGCCAGCAGCCAGGGACAGGGAGGGTCAGCTGGACAGCCCCAGCATTTT

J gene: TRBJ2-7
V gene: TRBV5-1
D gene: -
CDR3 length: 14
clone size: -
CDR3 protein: CASRVSGSPYEQYF
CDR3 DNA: TGCGCCAGCAGGGTAAGCGGCAGTCCCTACGAGCAGTACTTC

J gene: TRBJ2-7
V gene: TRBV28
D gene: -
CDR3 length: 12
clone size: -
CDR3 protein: CASSLSWNEQYF
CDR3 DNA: TGTGCCAGCAGTTTGTCATGGAACGAGCAGTACTTC

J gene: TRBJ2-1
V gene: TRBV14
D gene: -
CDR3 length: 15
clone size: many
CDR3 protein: CASSQFSVSYNEQFF
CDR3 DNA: TGTGCCAGCAGCCAGTTCAGCGTCTCCTACAATGAGCAGTTCTTC